This TCR beta chain was captured in a study of T-cell reconstitution after alpha-beta-depleted transplantation in children. Trimming removed 6 bases from V and 3 bases from J; junction bases left unmatched: 6. The V gene's germline CDR1 is MDHEN and CDR2 SYDVKM. This CDR3 has 14 residues. Unique molecular identifiers were incorporated into the prepared TCRbeta library. TCRdb fed the PCR reads into MiXCR, producing one record per CDR3 protein. The table has about 260,000 distinct CDR3 sequences, roughly 8.2% seen once. This clonotype was recorded at least ten times. V gene TRBV28 combines with J gene TRBJ2-7; 9 bases are shared with TRBD2. The receptor comes from a male patient between 5 and 17 years old who had a stem cell transplant for acute lymphoblastic leukemia, so the T cells may come from the graft donor. Sequenced material: PBMCs, mostly from graft donor cells, taken 180 days after TCRalphabeta/CD19-depleted stem cell transplant. The CDR3 region is CASRWREGHYEQYF. The CDR3 nucleotides are TGTGCCAGCAGGTGGCGGGAGGGTCACTACGAGCAGTACTTC.